This TCR beta chain stems from a study of cytomegalovirus exposure and HLA in healthy donors (dated by TCRdb to the late 2010s). Background for the entire study: According to an earlier analysis of several hundred of the donors, 200 million or so T cells yielded 90 million to 140 million unique TCR beta sequences and approximately 300 Gb of sequence data. All discovery cohort repertoires had been generated using a single sequencing platform. In the later analysis, no new phenotypic data were used to find candidate immune exposures; instead, reliance was placed on TCR beta sequences and their occurrence across donors. To decide whether each TCR beta V gene segment behaved as functional or pseudogenic, an earlier analysis of some 600 of the donors relied on high-throughput TCR beta sequencing. A later analysis re-analyzed previously published TCR beta repertoires from roughly 690 donors and added high-resolution HLA genotyping to study TCR occurrence patterns. Because of strong linkage in the cohort, 5 or 6 DR-DQ haplotypes were treated as single units for association and clustering. Typing coverage varied by locus: about 620-630 donors for A, B, C, DRB1 and DQB1; approximately 560 for DQA1; about 570 for DPA1; 400 to 480 for DPB1. The study aimed to test whether cataloging public T cell receptors could reveal signatures of past pathogen exposure. To predict cytomegalovirus infection status, the study combined high-throughput TCR immunosequencing, statistical association of individual TCRs with disease status, and machine learning. Across 398 genotyped donors of the cohort, an average of approximately 220,000 unique TCR beta nucleotide sequences per donor were sequenced, and roughly 20% of those sequences were non-productive. Alongside the repertoire data, information on donor age, sex, ethnicity and CMV serostatus was compiled. The study used immunosequencing to profile the T cell repertoires of around 600 subjects and linked those repertoires to cytomegalovirus serostatus. A later genetic analysis took genome-wide SNP genotypes for 398 of the 666 donors and used that subset as a discovery cohort. An early release covering around 630 HLA-typed donors comprised around 300 gigabases of sequencing data and tens of millions of unique TCR sequences. Along with the roughly 670-subject first cohort, a separate validation cohort of some 130 different subjects was used. Of the 350 to 450 genotyped donors, over 70% fell in the genetic ancestry cluster associated with self-reported Caucasian donors. Class I and class II HLA loci were covered by the typing at four-digit resolution.

This clone was recorded a few times. What this receptor recognizes is not known. Base-call qualities are not available, and no considerably larger clone is one nucleotide away. Results the study describes overall, beyond this receptor: Because the 87-base-pair reads could not distinguish some IMGT-functional V segments, including TRBV6-2 and TRBV6-3, those segments were excluded. When HLA alleles, especially DR and DQ, strongly co-occurred, TCR associations were difficult to assign to individual alleles. For the cohort, immune exposure information was limited to CMV serostatus. Linkage disequilibrium might explain the correlated functional status among segregating V segments, but an unknown experimental factor could not be excluded. Because HLA typing was unavailable for some donors at each locus, only the typed subset was used in association tests. A later analysis found that HLA-associated TCR beta chains were more clonally expanded and had lower generation probabilities than equally common non-associated chains. The cohort was sequenced for TCR beta chains only, and without alpha or paired-chain data the features that could be detected were limited. Sequencing depth was assumed to be roughly uniform across donors in the presence/absence analyses, though that assumption may not hold. An earlier analysis of around 600 of the donors showed that most TCR beta V segments appeared in productive rearrangements either about 87% or about 30% of the time, which broadly matched IMGT annotations. V-gene and J-gene trimming of TCR beta chains was associated with a missense DCLRE1C variant in a later genetic analysis, and the association was replicated in an independent cohort. A later analysis associated about 17,000 TCR beta sequences with specific HLA alleles at a false discovery rate of 0.05. In vitro tests confirmed that a few of the cytomegalovirus-associated TCR beta chains recognize cytomegalovirus antigens. Most TCR sequences were seen in very few donors, while some public TCRs were found in many individuals. In a later genetic analysis, fewer N-insertions in productive TCRs were reported among donors in an Asian-associated ancestry cluster than the roughly 640-donor mean. The earlier analysis of 587 of the donors excluded over 15 rarely observed V segments, including chromosome 9 orphons, because counts were too low. Several of the top co-occurrence clusters appeared to be linked to parvovirus B19, influenza, CMV and Epstein-Barr virus, according to a later analysis. It was suggested by the authors that the approach could potentially be generalized to other disease states and immunological phenotypes. The sequencing pipeline was judged likely to have produced a cluster of highly shared sequence variants as a technical artifact. According to a later analysis, most CMV-associated TCR beta chains appeared to be HLA-restricted, and the HLA associations seemed to be driven largely by CMV exposure. In a later analysis, TCR association rates were found to vary across HLA loci, with the most associated TCRs seen for DRB1 alleles and the fewest for HLA-C alleles. Cytomegalovirus status was reported to be diagnosed by the classifier with high specificity and sensitivity in both the original and validation cohorts. A further reported finding was that TCR beta sequences accurately predicted the HLA-A and HLA-B alleles for most subjects in the first cohort. The study listed around 160 TCR beta chains as associated with cytomegalovirus.

The trim is 6 bases for V and 5 bases for J, with a gap of 18 bases between the germline ends. The CDR3, cysteine through phenylalanine, is 14 amino acids long. Only the CDR3 DNA stays, 42 bases, in frame from base 1. In total, approximately 700 healthy bone marrow donors made up the cohort. At the time of sampling, every cohort member was nominally healthy, though immune exposures that went unrecorded were likely present. The donor was CMV seropositive and belonged to the group of 250 to 300 seropositive cohort members. Each donor provided a peripheral blood sample, and peripheral blood mononuclear cells were used for TCR beta sequencing. The Qiagen DNeasy Blood Extraction Kit was used to extract genomic DNA from the blood cell samples. The library was obtained by the immunoSEQ multiplex PCR assay. For the multiplex PCR, a mixture combining 60 forward primers for TCR Vbeta segments and 13 reverse primers for TCR Jbeta segments was used. Amplification of the CDR3 region of rearranged TCR beta genes was performed with a multiplex PCR assay on genomic DNA. The Illumina HiSeq System was used to sequence the amplified TCR beta libraries as 87-base-pair reads. Processing in the source paper ran as follows. A later analysis tallied 75 million to 95 million unique TCR beta chains across the roughly 610 repertoires, and approximately 9.9 million of those chains were shared by two or more donors. To remove PCR and sequencing errors, raw reads were error-corrected and collapsed into unique sequences using a nearest-neighbor algorithm that merged closely related sequences. V, D and J gene segments were assigned by aligning CDR3 sequences to IMGT reference sequences. For a sequence to be retained, at least a six-nucleotide match to both a V gene segment and a J gene segment was required. A rearrangement counted as productive if the CDR3 had no stop codons and remained in frame with V and J, and every other rearrangement counted as non-productive. CDR3 was defined according to IMGT convention as the region running from the second conserved V-encoded cysteine to the conserved J-encoded phenylalanine. Sequences without an unambiguous match to a single V gene segment were excluded from the earlier analysis of a few hundred of the donors. An earlier analysis of roughly 590 of the donors called V segments functional above 56.7% productive rearrangements and segregating when the between-donor standard deviation exceeded 5%. A statistical classification framework was developed to diagnose cytomegalovirus status using the catalog of TCR beta chain sequences. In a later analysis, TCR nucleotide sequences were compared against IMGT/GENE-DB human TR gene sequences so that V and J genes could be assigned. A later analysis assigned CDR3 sequences and most-parsimonious VDJ recombination scenarios with the TCRdist pipeline. A later analysis defined each TCR beta chain by its CDR3 amino acid sequence plus V-gene family, and excluded reads lacking a unique V-gene family. In a later analysis, fewer than 600 highly shared, low-generation-probability nucleotide sequences were removed to address suspected cross-contamination and a sequencing artifact. For each public chain, a later analysis derived a clonal expansion index from normalized ranks of inferred template counts within each repertoire. Generation probabilities in a later analysis came from a VDJ recombination model fitted to out-of-frame rearrangements, and those results were checked against IGoR. Hypergeometric tests were used in a later analysis to score TCR-TCR, TCR-HLA and TCR-CMV co-occurrence, with a repertoire-size bias correction applied to the TCR pairs. In a later analysis, false discovery rates were estimated by permuting HLA or CMV assignments 20 times. In a later analysis, co-occurring TCRs were grouped using DBSCAN, and TCRdist sequence similarity was added for clustering within HLA-allele-positive subsets. For co-occurrence clustering, repertoires with fewer than 30,000 or more than 120,000 public chains were excluded, along with roughly 5 repertoires with anomalous nucleotide sharing. The clones in this table, taken by TCRdb from immuneACCESS, are in-frame only. Not every clone is retained; where verified, under half of the shortfall comes from an unresolved V gene, and the cause of the rest is unknown. V and J calls and clone size follow that table, whereas D and trimming were derived from the DNA. This sample lists approximately 180,000 clones; roughly 79% were detected once. Jointly, the top ten make up 4.9% of the sample.

The rearrangement joined TRBV5-3 to TRBJ2-7; the best D guess is TRBD2, with 6 bases matching. TRBV5-3 is an ORF for which the function is uncertain. Sequenced input: PBMCs. The sequence derives from a woman aged 18-35 years in good health and CMV-seropositive. The CDR3 region: CARNPGLEGNEQYF. Read as DNA, the sequence is TGTGCCAGAAACCCTGGGTTGGAGGGGAACGAGCAGTACTTC.